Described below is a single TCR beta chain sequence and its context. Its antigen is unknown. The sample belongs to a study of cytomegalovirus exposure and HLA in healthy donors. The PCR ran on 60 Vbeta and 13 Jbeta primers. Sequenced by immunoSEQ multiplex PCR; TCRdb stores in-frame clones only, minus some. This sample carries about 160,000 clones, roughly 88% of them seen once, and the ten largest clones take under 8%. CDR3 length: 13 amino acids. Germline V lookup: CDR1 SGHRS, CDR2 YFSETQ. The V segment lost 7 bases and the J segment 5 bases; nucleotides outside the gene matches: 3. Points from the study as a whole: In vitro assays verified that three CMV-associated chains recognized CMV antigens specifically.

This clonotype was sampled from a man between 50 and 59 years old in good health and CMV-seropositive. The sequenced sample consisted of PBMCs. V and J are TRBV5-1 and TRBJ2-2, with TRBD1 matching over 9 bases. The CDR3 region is CASGTGTTGELFF. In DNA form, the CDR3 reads TGCGCCAGCGGGACAGGGACTACCGGGGAGCTGTTTTTT.